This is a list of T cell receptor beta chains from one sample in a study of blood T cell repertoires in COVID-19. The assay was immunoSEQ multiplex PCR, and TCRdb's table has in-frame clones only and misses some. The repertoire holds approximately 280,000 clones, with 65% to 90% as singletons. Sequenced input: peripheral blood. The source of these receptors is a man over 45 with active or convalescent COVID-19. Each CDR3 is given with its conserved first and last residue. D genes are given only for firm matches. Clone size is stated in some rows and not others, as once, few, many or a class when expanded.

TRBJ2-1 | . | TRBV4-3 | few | CASSQTPAESSYNEQFF | TGCGCCAGCAGCCAAACCCCCGCGGAGAGCTCCTACAATGAGCAGTTCTTC
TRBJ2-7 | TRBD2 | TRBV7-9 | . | CASSGAGGKVYEQYF | TGTGCCAGCAGCGGGGCGGGAGGGAAGGTCTACGAGCAGTACTTC
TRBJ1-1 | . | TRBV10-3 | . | CAISESNREGAPEAFF | TGTGCCATCAGTGAGTCGAACAGGGAAGGTGCCCCGGAAGCTTTCTTT
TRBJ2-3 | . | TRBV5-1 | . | CASSSKVTPGTQYF | TGCGCCAGCAGCTCAAAAGTAACTCCCGGTACGCAGTATTTT
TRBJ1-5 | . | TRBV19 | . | CASSIDRSDEPQHF | TGTGCCAGTAGTATAGATCGCAGCGACGAGCCCCAGCATTTT
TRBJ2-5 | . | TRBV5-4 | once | CASSPTGIGTQYF | TGTGCCAGCAGCCCCACAGGGATTGGGACCCAGTACTTC
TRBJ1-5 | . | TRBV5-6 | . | CASSLQGSGQPQHF | TGTGCCAGCAGCTTACAGGGATCCGGGCAGCCCCAGCATTTT
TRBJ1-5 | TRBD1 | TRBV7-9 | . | CASSAGFSDREGYQPQHF | TGTGCCAGCAGCGCCGGCTTTTCGGACAGGGAGGGGTATCAGCCCCAGCATTTT
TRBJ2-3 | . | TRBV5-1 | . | CASSLETATGNTQYF | TGCGCCAGCAGCTTGGAGACCGCGACGGGGAATACGCAGTATTTT
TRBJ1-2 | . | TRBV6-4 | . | CASSEGGGLLNGYTF | TGTGCCAGCAGTGAGGGGGGGGGACTCTTAAATGGCTACACCTTC
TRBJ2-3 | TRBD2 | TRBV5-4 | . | CASSLGLAGVDTQYF | TGTGCCAGCAGCTTGGGCCTAGCGGGAGTAGATACGCAGTATTTT
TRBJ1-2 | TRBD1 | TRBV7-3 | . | CASSTGTGSNYGYTF | TGTGCCAGCAGCACCGGGACAGGGTCTAACTATGGCTACACCTTC
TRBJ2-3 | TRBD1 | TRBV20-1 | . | CSASRGTALTDTQYF | TGCAGTGCTAGTAGGGGGACAGCACTCACAGATACGCAGTATTTT
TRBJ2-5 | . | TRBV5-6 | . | CASSSPSVGQETQYF | TGTGCCAGCAGCTCCCCTAGCGTGGGCCAAGAGACCCAGTACTTC
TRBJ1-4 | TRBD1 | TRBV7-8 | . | CASSLRQGNNEKLFF | TGTGCCAGCAGCCTTAGACAGGGCAATAATGAAAAACTGTTTTTT
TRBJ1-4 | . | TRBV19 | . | CASSTGSTNEKLFF | TGTGCCAGTAGTACAGGTTCAACTAATGAAAAACTGTTTTTT
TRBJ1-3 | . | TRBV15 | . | CATSRDAIQGNTIYF | TGTGCCACCAGCAGAGACGCCATCCAGGGAAACACCATATATTTT
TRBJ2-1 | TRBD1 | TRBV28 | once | CASSFLDRGGNEQLF | TGTGCCAGCAGTTTCCTGGACAGGGGTGGCAATGAGCAGCTCTTC
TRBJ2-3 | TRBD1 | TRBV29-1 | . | CSDRTGGSSTDTQYF | TGCAGCGATAGGACAGGGGGCTCCAGCACAGATACGCAGTATTTT
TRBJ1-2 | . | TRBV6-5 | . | CASTPTATYGYTF | TGTGCCAGCACTCCGACAGCGACCTATGGCTACACCTTC
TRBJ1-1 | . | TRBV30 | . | CAWSESRAEAFF | TGTGCCTGGAGTGAGTCCAGGGCTGAAGCTTTCTTT